The 30 T cell receptor beta chains below come from one sample, sequenced in a study of neoadjuvant anti-PD-1 for oral cavity cancer. The assay was immunoSEQ multiplex PCR, and TCRdb's table has in-frame clones only and misses some. This table holds some 9,800 clones, about 67% found once. Noted time point: after neoadjuvant nivolumab, at surgical resection. The specimen was PBMCs, collected after nivolumab (anti-PD-1) treatment. Every receptor here comes from a person between 35 and 79 years old with oral cavity squamous cell carcinoma.

The chain recombines TRBV29-1 with TRBJ2-2; tentatively, D is TRBD2 (6 bases). CDR1 and CDR2 from the germline V gene are SQVTM and ANQGSEA. The CDR3 loop spans 13 amino acids. Trimming took 2 bases from V and 7 from J, leaving 11 bases between them. The CDR3 DNA follows: TGCAGCGTTGAAAGGGAGGTAGACGGGGAGCTGTTTTTT. Protein sequence: CSVEREVDGELFF.

The rearrangement joins TRBV4-2 to TRBJ1-2; weak D call: TRBD1 (6 bases). The germline gives CDR1 LGHNA, CDR2 YNFKEQ. V was clipped by 3 bases and J by 8 bases, with 13 bases between them. There are 13 residues in the CDR3. In DNA form, the CDR3 reads TGTGCCAGCAGCCAGAGACAGGCGGGGGGCTACACCTTC. Translated: CASSQRQAGGYTF.

This clone was observed a few times. This chain joins TRBV5-4 and TRBJ2-7; D is possibly TRBD1 or TRBD2 (5 bases each). V was cut by 5 bases and J by 5 bases, with 20 bases left in between. The CDR3 runs 15 residues. The V gene's germline CDR1 is SGHNT and CDR2 YYREEE (reference sequence). CDR3 loop: CASSASGSWGNEQYF. CDR3 nucleotides: TGTGCCAGCAGTGCGTCAGGGTCTTGGGGGAACGAGCAGTACTTC.

The gene calls are TRBV7-2 and TRBJ1-1; D unclear. Germline CDR1 SGHTA, CDR2 FQGNSA. The V end lost 4 bases, the J end lost 0 bases, and 3 bases lay between the germline ends. The CDR3 has 12 amino acids. CDR3 in DNA: TGTGCCAGCAGCTATATGAACACTGAAGCTTTCTTT. Translated: CASSYMNTEAFF. Based on the CDR3 plus reference TRBV7-2 and TRBJ1-1, the full variable domain is GAGVSQSPSNKVTEKGKDVELRCDPISGHTALYWYRQSLGQGLEFLIYFQGNSAPDKSGLPSDRFSAERTGGSVSTLTIQRTQQEDSAVYLCASSYMNTEAFFGQGTRLTVV.

This chain joins TRBV7-8 and TRBJ1-4, with D possibly matching TRBD1 (5 bases). Germline CDR1 and CDR2: SGHVS and FQNEAQ. The CDR3 consists of 15 residues. Trimming cost V 4 bases and J 3 bases, with 12 bases left between them. The chain's CDR3 is CASSWGGDSNEKLFF. The CDR3 DNA sequence: TGTGCCAGCAGCTGGGGGGGGGACTCTAATGAAAAACTGTTTTTT. Variable domain in full (rest from reference TRBV7-8 and TRBJ1-4): GAGVSQSPRYKVAKRGQDVALRCDPISGHVSLFWYQQALGQGPEFLTYFQNEAQLDKSGLPSDRFFAERPEGSVSTLKIQRTQQEDSAVYLCASSWGGDSNEKLFFGSGTQLSVL.

V usage is TRBV10-2 and J usage is TRBJ1-4; D unclear. V lost 2 bases, J lost 7 bases, and 8 bases lay in between. This CDR3 is built from 13 residues. CDR1 is WSHSY and CDR2 is SAAADI in the germline V gene. In nucleotides, the CDR3 is TGCGCCAGCAGTGAGACTGCGACTGAAAAACTGTTTTTT. Encoded protein: CASSETATEKLFF.

There are a few counts of this clone. The rearrangement uses TRBV6-6 and TRBJ2-7; tentative D call: TRBD1 (6 bases). Germline CDR1 reads MNHNY; CDR2 reads SVGAGI (reference sequence). The V gene lost 2 bases and the J gene lost 2 bases, with 10 bases spanning the gap. The CDR3 covers 14 residues. CDR3 DNA sequence: TGTGCCAGCAGTTACGTTGCAGGGGCCTACGAGCAGTACTTC. It translates to CASSYVAGAYEQYF.

The DNA for the CDR3 is TGTGCCAGCAGTCGGACGGAGGACTATGGCTACACCTTC. Translating gives CASSRTEDYGYTF. The rearrangement joins TRBV9 to TRBJ1-2; D remains ambiguous. This CDR3 is built from 13 residues. Trimming left V 5 bases short and J 3 bases short, with 11 bases between. Germline V CDR1 and CDR2: SGDLS, YYNGEE.

This chain connects TRBV6-5 to TRBJ1-1; TRBD1 is a possible D gene (5 bases). CDR1 is MNHEY and CDR2 is SVGAGI in the germline V gene. This CDR3 comprises 15 residues. V gave up 0 bases and J gave up 3 bases, with 11 bases separating them. CDR3 sequence: CASSYSSGAYTEAFF. The DNA of the CDR3 is TGTGCCAGCAGTTACTCGAGCGGGGCGTACACTGAAGCTTTCTTT.

This rearrangement joins TRBV30 to TRBJ2-7; 9 bases are shared with TRBD1. The V and J ends lost 0 bases and 1 base, in that order; junction bases with no gene match: 4. CDR3 length: 15 amino acids. From germline, CDR1 is GTSNPN and CDR2 SVGIG (reference sequence). The CDR3: CAWSVLGTGSYEQYF. The CDR3 DNA reads TGTGCCTGGAGTGTACTAGGGACAGGGTCCTACGAGCAGTACTTC.

The chain couples TRBV6-1 to TRBJ1-5; 8 bases map to TRBD1. Germline-derived CDR1 and CDR2 are MNHNS and SASEGT. J gave up 11 bases and V 5 bases, and 14 bases lay outside the gene matches. The CDR3 is 15 amino acids. CDR3 region: CASSLTGADGRSQHF. The CDR3 DNA is TGTGCCAGCAGTTTGACAGGGGCCGACGGGCGGTCCCAGCATTTT.

This clone has just a few counts. This rearrangement joins TRBV19 to TRBJ1-2, with TRBD1 as a possible D gene (5 bases). The germline V gene has CDR1 LNHDA and CDR2 SQIVND (reference sequence). The V gene lost 5 bases and the J gene lost 4 bases, with 20 bases spanning the gap. The CDR3 extends over 16 amino acids. The CDR3 loop reads CASSAAIGPGIYGYTF. In nucleotides, the CDR3 is TGTGCCAGTAGTGCTGCAATCGGACCAGGGATCTATGGCTACACCTTC.

The V and J genes are TRBV29-1 and TRBJ2-5; 7 bases map to TRBD1. The CDR3 loop spans 14 amino acids. The V gene end was trimmed by 6 bases and the J gene end by 1 base; junction bases not matched to a gene: 8. Germline CDR1 SQVTM, CDR2 ANQGSEA. The CDR3 here is CSVRGQDFQETQYF. The CDR3 DNA sequence: TGCAGCGTGCGCGGACAGGACTTCCAAGAGACCCAGTACTTC.

This chain joins TRBV30 and TRBJ1-1; no reliable D call. The ends were cut back, 8 bases at V and 2 bases at J, with 15 bases in the middle. Germline loops: CDR1 GTSNPN, CDR2 SVGIG (reference sequence). This CDR3 has 13 amino acids. The CDR3 region has the DNA TGTGCCGGCCTAGTGGGGAGCAACACTGAAGCTTTCTTT. Translation: CAGLVGSNTEAFF.

J is TRBJ1-5 and V is TRBV2; no reliable D call. The CDR3 runs to 15 residues. Germline values: CDR1 SNHLY, CDR2 FYNNEI. Between the trimmed V and J ends, which lost 8 bases and 0 bases, there was a span of 14 bases. In nucleotides, the CDR3 is TGTGCCAGCGAGCCCGGCCAATATAGCAATCAGCCCCAGCATTTT. This translates into CASEPGQYSNQPQHF.

The V and J genes are TRBV14 and TRBJ2-2; possible D gene TRBD2, 5 bases. CDR3 length: 15 residues. CDR1 SGHDN and CDR2 FVKESK come from the germline V gene. Trimming shortened V by 2 bases and J by 8 bases, and 15 bases separated the two germline ends. CDR3 amino acids: CASSQLAGIVGELFF. The CDR3 nucleotides read TGTGCCAGCAGCCAACTCGCGGGTATTGTAGGGGAGCTGTTTTTT. Full variable domain (missing parts from reference TRBV14 and TRBJ2-2): EAGVTQFPSHSVIEKGQTVTLRCDPISGHDNLYWYRRVMGKEIKFLLHFVKESKQDESGMPNNRFLAERTGGTYSTLKVQPAELEDSGVYFCASSQLAGIVGELFFGEGSRLTVL.

In its sample, this clone was seen a few times. The rearrangement joins TRBV27 to TRBJ2-4; no definite D call. This CDR3 comprises 14 residues. V was cut by 4 bases and J by 0 bases, with 7 bases left in between. Germline V gene data show CDR1 as MNHEY and CDR2 as SMNVEV (reference sequence). DNA for the CDR3: TGTGCCAGCAGTTCCCAGCTAGCCAAAAACATTCAGTACTTC. Amino acid sequence: CASSSQLAKNIQYF.

V gene TRBV10-1 combines with J gene TRBJ1-5, with D maybe TRBD1 (5 bases). CDR1 and CDR2 (germline): WNHNN, SYGVQD (reference sequence). Between the trimmed V and J ends, which lost 6 bases and 0 bases, there was a span of 21 bases. The length of the CDR3 is 18 residues. The CDR3 sequence is CASRKGRERTISNQPQHF. CDR3 coding DNA: TGCGCCAGCAGGAAGGGGAGGGAGAGAACTATTAGCAATCAGCCCCAGCATTTT.

V and J are TRBV6-4 and TRBJ1-5; D possibly corresponds to TRBD1 (6 bases). This CDR3 contains 13 residues. The germline V gene has CDR1 MRHNA and CDR2 SNTAGT. Trimming removed 6 bases at V and 6 bases at J, with 12 bases between. The CDR3 loop is CASSQTGTQPQHF. Here the CDR3 DNA reads TGTGCCAGCAGCCAGACAGGTACTCAGCCCCAGCATTTT.

This clone appeared once. The rearrangement joins TRBV6-1 to TRBJ1-1; D gene ambiguous. Per the germline V gene, CDR1 is MNHNS and CDR2 is SASEGT. The CDR3 extends over 12 amino acids. Trimming removed 5 bases at V and 4 bases at J, with 8 bases between. The CDR3 nucleotides are TGTGCCAGCAGTTCTCTCGGCACTGAAGCTTTCTTT. Translated, it gives CASSSLGTEAFF.

The chain joins TRBV7-2 to TRBJ1-2; a weak D match, TRBD1 (5 bases). CDR3 length: 15 residues. Trimming stripped 4 bases from V and 2 bases from J, with 14 bases between. From germline, CDR1 is SGHTA and CDR2 FQGNSA. In DNA form, the CDR3 reads TGTGCCAGCAGCTCCCGAGGGGCGGTGAACTATGGCTACACCTTC. Its protein product is CASSSRGAVNYGYTF.

This sequence joins TRBV7-3 and TRBJ2-1; TRBD2 might be the D (6 bases). CDR3 length equals 15 residues. The V end was cut by 2 bases, the J end by 0 bases, with 8 bases between. CDR1 is SGHTA, CDR2 FQGTGA, per germline. The CDR3 region has the DNA TGTGCCAGCAGCTTAGACGGGAGCTCCTACAATGAGCAGTTCTTC. Its translation: CASSLDGSSYNEQFF. Using reference TRBV7-3 and TRBJ2-1 for the parts outside the CDR3, the full variable domain is GAGVSQTPSNKVTEKGKYVELRCDPISGHTALYWYRQSLGQGPEFLIYFQGTGAADDSGLPNDRFFAVRPEGSVSTLKIQRTERGDSAVYLCASSLDGSSYNEQFFGPGTRLTVL.

This chain joins TRBV5-4 and TRBJ2-5, with 7 bases fitting TRBD1. Germline-derived CDR1 and CDR2 are SGHNT and YYREEE (reference sequence). J was trimmed by 2 bases and V by 4 bases; bases with no gene match: 2. There are 13 residues in the CDR3. CDR3 in DNA: TGTGCCAGCAGCCCGGGACAGCAAGAGACCCAGTACTTC. Residues: CASSPGQQETQYF. The full variable domain, with the rest looked up from reference TRBV5-4 and TRBJ2-5, is ETGVTQSPTHLIKTRGQQVTLRCSSQSGHNTVSWYQQALGQGPQFIFQYYREEENGRGNFPPRFSGLQFPNYSSELNVNALELDDSALYLCASSPGQQETQYFGPGTRLLVL.

This rearrangement joins TRBV9 to TRBJ2-1, with 8 nucleotides matching TRBD2. Germline V gives CDR1 SGDLS, CDR2 YYNGEE. The V gene end was trimmed by 0 bases and the J gene end by 0 bases; junction bases not matched to a gene: 2. This CDR3 spans 16 amino acids. The DNA of the CDR3 is TGTGCCAGCAGCGTAGTAGCGGGGAGCTCCTACAATGAGCAGTTCTTC. Translation: CASSVVAGSSYNEQFF.

V and J are TRBV19 and TRBJ1-2; D is unresolved. Deletions cut 4 bases from V and 3 bases from J, with 15 bases between. The length of the CDR3 is 15 residues. Germline-derived CDR1 and CDR2 are LNHDA and SQIVND (reference sequence). Here the CDR3 DNA reads TGTGCCAGTAGTAATGTATTATTTCACGACTATGGCTACACCTTC. Translating it yields CASSNVLFHDYGYTF.

This clone was observed once. This chain uses TRBV27 with TRBJ2-7; D unresolved. The CDR3 runs 14 residues. Between the trimmed V and J ends, which lost 4 bases and 3 bases, there was a span of 13 bases. In germline, CDR1 is MNHEY, CDR2 SMNVEV (reference sequence). CDR3 residues: CASSSPTKNYEQYF. CDR3 sequence (DNA): TGTGCCAGCAGTTCCCCGACAAAAAACTACGAGCAGTACTTC.

The chain is built from TRBV6-5 and TRBJ2-5; 7 positions agree with TRBD1. The J segment lost 3 bases and the V segment lost 6 bases, leaving 10 bases of the junction unmatched. The CDR3 runs 15 residues. The germline V gene has CDR1 MNHEY and CDR2 SVGAGI. Here the CDR3 reads CASREDRSLKETQYF. CDR3 DNA sequence: TGTGCCAGCAGAGAGGACAGGAGCCTTAAAGAGACCCAGTACTTC.

In its sample, this clone was seen a few times. The rearrangement links TRBV7-9 to TRBJ2-3; D is unresolved. Germline V gives CDR1 SEHNR, CDR2 FQNEAQ (reference sequence). This CDR3 has 14 amino acids. The ends were cut back, 3 bases at V and 4 bases at J, with 11 bases in the middle. CDR3 nucleotide sequence: TGTGCCAGCAGCTTGGCTAGAGAGGCAGATACGCAGTATTTT. This gives the protein CASSLAREADTQYF. Combining the CDR3 with reference TRBV7-9 and TRBJ2-3 gives the whole variable domain DTGVSQNPRHKITKRGQNVTFRCDPISEHNRLYWYRQTLGQGPEFLTYFQNEAQLEKSRLLSDRFSAERPKGSFSTLEIQRTEQGDSAMYLCASSLAREADTQYFGPGTRLTVL.

V usage is TRBV5-1 and J usage is TRBJ1-1, with D perhaps matching TRBD1 (5 bases). The CDR3 has 15 residues. The V gene's germline CDR1 is SGHRS and CDR2 YFSETQ. Trimming pared 1 base from V and 3 bases from J, leaving 13 bases between. The CDR3 bases are TGCGCCAGCAGCTTGTCGGGGGTTTCGTACACTGAAGCTTTCTTT. Protein: CASSLSGVSYTEAFF.

V is TRBV19 and J is TRBJ1-6; tentative D call: TRBD1 (6 bases). Trimming pared 4 bases from V and 9 bases from J, leaving 22 bases between. CDR1 and CDR2 from the germline V gene are LNHDA and SQIVND (reference sequence). The CDR3 sequence is 17 residues long. DNA of the CDR3: TGTGCCAGTAGTACGGGGGGCGTCCTCCGCCGTGGTTCACCCCTCCACTTT. Protein sequence: CASSTGGVLRRGSPLHF.